These 9 T cell receptor beta chains were all obtained from the same sample, sequenced in a study of T cell responses to AZD1222 COVID-19 vaccine. Here immunoSEQ multiplex PCR was the method, and the copy in TCRdb shows in-frame clones only, minus some. The sample yields 150,000 to 200,000 clones, approximately 90% seen once. Specimen: peripheral blood, collected 28 days after the second AZD1222 dose. These receptors came from an adult who received the AZD1222 COVID-19 vaccine.

This rearrangement joins TRBV10-1 to TRBJ1-6, with D perhaps TRBD1 (5 bases). Per germline, CDR1 WNHNN and CDR2 SYGVQD (reference sequence). The germline V and J ends were trimmed by 11 bases and 9 bases, with 14 bases remaining between them. The CDR3 contains 12 residues. CDR3 in DNA: TGCGCCCGCGGGGTTGGGGCTTCACCCCTCCACTTT. Its protein is CARGVGASPLHF.

CDR3 DNA: TGTGCCAGCAGCTTAGATTGGGGATTTCGGGGGGAGTACAATGAGCAGTTCTTC. Its translation is CASSLDWGFRGEYNEQFF. The V and J genes are TRBV11-2 and TRBJ2-1, with 7 bases lining up with TRBD2. The V and J ends lost 0 bases and 4 bases, in that order; junction bases with no gene match: 12. This CDR3 has 18 residues. CDR1 SGHAT and CDR2 FQNNGV come from the germline V gene.

The V gene is TRBV9, the J gene TRBJ1-5; D gene ambiguous. The CDR3 is 14 amino acids. The V end was cut by 3 bases, the J end by 2 bases, with 9 bases between. Germline V gene data show CDR1 as SGDLS and CDR2 as YYNGEE. The CDR3, as DNA: TGTGCCAGCAGCGCCACGGACGGCAATCAGCCCCAGCATTTT. Encoded protein: CASSATDGNQPQHF. The full variable domain, rest sourced from reference TRBV9 and TRBJ1-5, is DSGVTQTPKHLITATGQRVTLRCSPRSGDLSVYWYQQSLDQGLQFLIQYYNGEERAKGNILERFSAQQFPDLHSELNLSSLELGDSALYFCASSATDGNQPQHFGDGTRLSIL.

About this clone itself: One junction end disagrees with the germline gene, perhaps due to a read error. The genes are TRBV6-1 and TRBJ2-1, with D possibly TRBD2 on 5 matching bases. This CDR3 comprises 16 residues. Germline-derived CDR1 and CDR2 are MNHNS and SASEGT. CDR3 amino acids: CASRERLRSSYNEQFF. CDR3 in DNA: TGTGCCAGCCGTGAGCGGTTACGGAGCTCCTACAATGAGCAGTTCTTC.

V usage is TRBV15 and J usage is TRBJ2-6; no reliable D call. CDR3 length: 19 amino acids. V shed 2 bases and J shed 0 bases, with 17 bases lying between them. Germline V gene data show CDR1 as LNHNV and CDR2 as YYDKDF (reference sequence). CDR3 region: CATSRTTGLRLSGANVLTF. CDR3 coding DNA: TGTGCCACCAGCAGAACAACCGGGCTTCGTCTCTCTGGGGCCAACGTCCTGACTTTC.

The chain combines TRBV5-8 with TRBJ1-5; TRBD1 might be the D (5 bases). Germline CDR1 SGHTS, CDR2 YDEGEE. With 4 bases removed from V and 0 bases from J, the gap between germline ends came to 11 bases. The CDR3 has 15 residues. CDR3 sequence (DNA): TGTGCCAGCAGCCCCGGACAACTTAGCAATCAGCCCCAGCATTTT. This translates into CASSPGQLSNQPQHF.

The CDR3 reads CAWSGVSRRNPNNSPLHF. In DNA form, the CDR3 reads TGTGCCTGGAGTGGGGTTAGTCGTAGGAACCCGAATAATTCACCCCTCCACTTT. The V gene is TRBV30, the J gene TRBJ1-6, with D unresolved. V was shortened by 1 base and J by 5 bases, with 21 bases between the two germline ends. CDR1 and CDR2 (germline): GTSNPN, SVGIG (reference sequence). The CDR3 has 18 amino acids.

The chain joins TRBV6-6 to TRBJ1-2, with D unresolved. Germline assignment: CDR1 MNHNY and CDR2 SVGAGI (reference sequence). Trimming pared 1 base from V and 5 bases from J, leaving 8 bases between. The CDR3 has 13 amino acids. The CDR3 region is CASSYLPSYGYTF. The CDR3 nucleotides read TGTGCCAGCAGTTACTTACCCTCTTATGGCTACACCTTC.

This chain connects TRBV3-1 (or the pseudogene TRBV3-2) to TRBJ2-1, with D tentatively TRBD2 (6 bases). The CDR3 is 13 amino acids. The germline V and J ends were trimmed by 3 bases and 7 bases, with 10 bases remaining between them. Germline values: CDR1 LGHDT, CDR2 YNNKEL (reference sequence). The CDR3 DNA is TGTGCCAGCAGCCACCTCGGAGGGAATGAGCAGTTCTTC. It codes for CASSHLGGNEQFF.